These 26 T cell receptor beta chains originate from one sample sequenced in a study of regulatory T cells in long-lasting Graves disease. The authors built TCR beta libraries using iRepertoire HTBI primers and Arm-PCR of CDR3 regions. TCRdb ran MiXCR on the multiplex PCR reads and lists one entry per CDR3 protein. The table records about 470,000 distinct CDR3 sequences, around 14% of them present only once. Time point noted: newly diagnosed GD, antithyroid drugs for less than 3 months. Isolated PBMC RNA provided the starting material for the TCR library. The sample was also reused in another study, on T cells in Graves' hyperthyroidism and ophthalmopathy.

Sequencing was performed on peripheral blood mononuclear cells (PBMCs), taken at new diagnosis, from a patient treated with antithyroid drugs. The receptors were sampled from a young woman with Graves disease.

In this sample, this clonotype turned up many times. This CDR3 reads CATSDKAGSSYEQYF. In nucleotides, the CDR3 is TGTGCCACCAGTGATAAGGCAGGGAGCTCCTACGAGCAGTACTTC. This sequence joins TRBV24-1 and TRBJ2-7, with D perhaps TRBD1 or TRBD2 (5 bases each). V shed 3 bases and J shed 0 bases, with 11 bases lying between them. The CDR3 spans 15 residues. Germline-derived CDR1 and CDR2 are KGHDR and SFDVKD.

As to this clonotype: A read error may explain this, as a much larger clone is one base away. This rearrangement joins TRBV20-1 to TRBJ2-5, with D perhaps assigned TRBD1 or TRBD2 (5 bases each). The end of the DNA aligns better with TRBJ2-1, so the J call may be wrong. Germline V gene lookup returns CDR1 DFQATT and CDR2 SNEGSKA (reference sequence). The CDR3 contains 15 residues. The CDR3: CSARDYGTGPYEQFF. CDR3 nucleotide sequence: TGCAGTGCTAGAGATTATGGGACGGGGCCCTACGAGCAGTTCTTC.

This clonotype was picked up many times. The rearrangement uses TRBV20-1 and TRBJ1-5, with 7 positions matching TRBD1. Unmatched junction bases numbered 4, after V lost 0 bases and J lost 2 bases. Per germline, CDR1 DFQATT and CDR2 SNEGSKA (reference sequence). CDR3 length equals 15 residues. The CDR3 is CSARERQGRNQPQHF. CDR3 sequence (DNA): TGCAGTGCTAGAGAGAGACAGGGTCGCAATCAGCCCCAGCATTTT.

This clonotype came up many times. The chain joins TRBV2 to TRBJ2-7; 11 bases align to TRBD2. The junction had 6 bases not matched to a gene; V was cut back by 2 bases and J by 3 bases. The CDR3 covers 16 residues. CDR1 is SNHLY, CDR2 FYNNEI, per germline. The CDR3 here is CASSELAGGNFYEQYF. The CDR3 DNA reads as TGTGCCAGCAGTGAATTAGCGGGAGGGAACTTCTACGAGCAGTACTTC. The complete variable domain, with remaining parts taken from reference TRBV2 and TRBJ2-7, reads EPEVTQTPSHQVTQMGQEVILRCVPISNHLYFYWYRQILGQKVEFLVSFYNNEISEKSEIFDDQFSVERPDGSNFTLKIRSTKLEDSAMYFCASSELAGGNFYEQYFGPGTRLTVT.

Points on this clonotype: This CDR3 is missing its conserved last phenylalanine or tryptophan, likely due to a read error. No DNA is shown, since the ends of the CDR3 on it are uncertain; the CDR3 is the one TCRdb lists. This sequence joins TRBV7-9 and TRBJ2-1; the table's D call, TRBD2, was not checked against the DNA. Both ends counted, the CDR3 spans 12 residues. Per germline, CDR1 SEHNR and CDR2 FQNEAQ (reference sequence). The CDR3 loop reads CASSLWGTSPLA.

Only a few counts were recorded for this clonotype. This rearrangement joins TRBV20-1 to TRBJ2-5, with TRBD1 identical over 9 bases. The CDR3 spans 14 residues. The germline gives CDR1 DFQATT, CDR2 SNEGSKA (reference sequence). The ends lost 3 bases at V and 6 bases at J; junction bases unmatched: 8. CDR3 DNA: TGCAGTGCTAGGGGACAGGGCGAGAAAAAGACCCAGTACTTC. This translates into CSARGQGEKKTQYF.

The DNA for the CDR3 is TGTGCCAGCAGCCACATAGCGGTCCAAGAGACCCAGTACTTC. Encoded protein: CASSHIAVQETQYF. This chain connects TRBV7-8 to TRBJ2-5; maybe TRBD2 (6 bases). The germline CDR1 and CDR2 sequences are SGHVS and FQNEAQ. The CDR3 spans 14 residues. V was cut by 5 bases and J by 1 base, with 11 bases left in between.

The gene calls are TRBV24-1 and TRBJ2-5, with D possibly being TRBD1 or TRBD2 (5 bases each). V shed 4 bases and J shed 2 bases, with 10 bases lying between them. This CDR3 is built from 14 residues. CDR1 is KGHDR and CDR2 is SFDVKD in the germline V gene. The CDR3 nucleotides are TGTGCCACCAGTGACCTGGGACGGCAAGAGACCCAGTACTTC. Residues: CATSDLGRQETQYF.

Only a few counts were recorded for this clonotype. The chain joins TRBV6-2 or TRBV6-3 to TRBJ1-1, with D hard to call. The CDR3 spans 12 residues. CDR1 and CDR2 (germline): MNHEY, SVGEGT. V lost 2 bases to trimming and J lost 5 bases, with 6 bases between them. The CDR3 DNA reads TGTGCCAGCAGTTACGGGAAGACTGAAGCTTTCTTT. Its translation: CASSYGKTEAFF.

This clonotype was seen many times. The CDR3 DNA follows: TGTGCCAGCAGCCGGGACAGGCGCTCCTACAATGAGCAGTTCTTC. Its translation: CASSRDRRSYNEQFF. The rearrangement uses TRBV7-2 and TRBJ2-1, with 8 bases aligning to TRBD1. Unmatched junction bases numbered 3, after V lost 5 bases and J lost 0 bases. Germline V gives CDR1 SGHTA, CDR2 FQGNSA. The CDR3 spans 15 residues.

The sample holds many counts of this clonotype. The chain joins TRBV5-1 to TRBJ1-1; D not certain. This CDR3 is 13 amino acids long. Trimming took off 0 bases at V and 6 bases at J, with 9 bases between the two ends. Germline V gene lookup returns CDR1 SGHRS and CDR2 YFSETQ. The CDR3 loop reads CASSLEGNSEAFF. DNA for the CDR3: TGCGCCAGCAGCTTGGAAGGGAATTCTGAAGCTTTCTTT.

This chain joins TRBV6-1 and TRBJ1-4; a possible D gene is TRBD1 (5 bases). The CDR3 is made up of 14 amino acids. Germline V gene lookup returns CDR1 MNHNS and CDR2 SASEGT. The ends were cut back, 5 bases at V and 5 bases at J, with 12 bases in the middle. DNA for the CDR3: TGTGCCAGCAGTCCCGGGACGATCAATGAAAAACTGTTTTTT. As protein: CASSPGTINEKLFF.

This clonotype was found many times. The chain recombines TRBV11-1 with TRBJ2-1; 10 bases align to TRBD2. CDR1 SGHAT and CDR2 FQDESV come from the germline V gene (reference sequence). The length of the CDR3 is 17 residues. The trim removed 6 bases at V and 0 bases at J, leaving 8 bases unmatched. The CDR3 DNA sequence: TGTGCCAGCAGTCTCCAGACTAGCGGGTACTCCTACAATGAGCAGTTCTTC. Protein: CASSLQTSGYSYNEQFF.

Concerning this clonotype itself: This may arise from a read error, as a much more abundant clone is one base away. V is TRBV20-1 and J is TRBJ2-6, with D unclear. Germline V lookup: CDR1 DFQATT, CDR2 SNEGSKA (reference sequence). CDR3 length: 12 amino acids. The V end lost 1 base, the J end lost 2 bases, and 0 bases lay between the germline ends. CDR3 nucleotide sequence: TGCAGTGCTAGAGCTGGGGCCAACGTCCTGACTTTC. This codes for CSARAGANVLTF.

This clonotype showed up many times. V usage is TRBV18 and J usage is TRBJ1-5; perhaps TRBD1 as D (6 bases). Germline V gives CDR1 KGHSH, CDR2 LQKENI. This CDR3 is built from 15 residues. Trimming shortened V by 6 bases and J by 3 bases, and 15 bases separated the two germline ends. CDR3: CASSSTTGHNQPQHF. CDR3 coding DNA: TGTGCCAGCTCCTCCACCACAGGGCACAATCAGCCCCAGCATTTT.

This clonotype was recorded a few times. It may be a read error: a sequence one base away is much more abundant. CDR3 bases: TGTGCCAGCGCGAGCAGCGGAAACACCATATATTTT. Residues: CASASSGNTIYF. This chain joins TRBV11-2 and TRBJ1-3; no definite D call. Trimming left V 8 bases short and J 4 bases short, with 9 bases between. CDR3 length equals 12 residues. Germline CDR1 SGHAT, CDR2 FQNNGV.

This clonotype was counted a few times. The V and J genes are TRBV4-1 and TRBJ1-2; a weak D match, TRBD1 (6 bases). V shed 3 bases and J shed 7 bases, with 15 bases lying between them. The germline V gene encodes CDR1 MGHRA and CDR2 YSYEKL. There are 14 residues in the CDR3. The CDR3 here is CASSHYWGALGYTF. CDR3 bases: TGCGCCAGCAGCCATTATTGGGGGGCCCTTGGCTACACCTTC.

The chain has TRBV10-1 and TRBJ2-7; maybe TRBD1 (7 bases). From germline, CDR1 is WNHNN and CDR2 SYGVQD (reference sequence). V was trimmed by 5 bases and J by 5 bases, leaving 19 bases between them. CDR3 length: 15 amino acids. The CDR3 reads CASSTGAGGSDEQYF. The CDR3 DNA reads TGCGCCAGCAGTACGGGGGCAGGGGGTAGCGACGAGCAGTACTTC.

There are many counts of this clonotype. The V and J genes are TRBV5-6 and TRBJ2-1, with D perhaps TRBD2 (5 bases). The V end lost 1 base, the J end lost 4 bases, and 12 bases lay between the germline ends. CDR1 and CDR2 from the germline V gene are SGHDT and YYEEEE. CDR3 size: 15 residues. The CDR3 nucleotides are TGTGCCAGCAGCTTGAAAACGGGAACTTACAATGAGCAGTTCTTC. Encoded protein: CASSLKTGTYNEQFF.

This chain uses TRBV9 with TRBJ1-2; a possible D gene is TRBD1 (5 bases). Germline CDR1 and CDR2: SGDLS and YYNGEE. Trimming pared 3 bases from V and 4 bases from J, leaving 19 bases between. This CDR3 contains 16 residues. As DNA, the CDR3 is TGTGCCAGCAGCGGTACAGGCGGAGGGGTGACCTATGGCTACACCTTC. Translation: CASSGTGGGVTYGYTF. Complete variable domain (other parts from reference TRBV9 and TRBJ1-2): DSGVTQTPKHLITATGQRVTLRCSPRSGDLSVYWYQQSLDQGLQFLIQYYNGEERAKGNILERFSAQQFPDLHSELNLSSLELGDSALYFCASSGTGGGVTYGYTFGSGTRLTVV.

Of note for this clonotype: A read error may be the cause here, since a much bigger clone is one base away. This chain uses TRBV7-8 with TRBJ2-7; 9 nucleotides match TRBD2. The germline gives CDR1 SGHVS, CDR2 FQNEAQ. The V segment lost 1 base and the J segment 7 bases; nucleotides outside the gene matches: 14. This CDR3 region has 17 residues. CDR3 in amino acids: CASSLVVLAGVKYEQYF. The CDR3 bases are TGTGCCAGCAGCTTAGTGGTGTTAGCGGGAGTGAAGTATGAGCAGTACTTC.

The chain carries TRBV6-4 and TRBJ2-3; D remains ambiguous. CDR3 length: 15 residues. Trimming stripped 0 bases from V and 0 bases from J, with 7 bases between. CDR1 and CDR2 (germline): MRHNA, SNTAGT. The CDR3: CASSDSAESTDTQYF. CDR3 coding DNA: TGTGCCAGCAGTGACTCGGCGGAAAGCACAGATACGCAGTATTTT.

This rearrangement joins TRBV10-3 to TRBJ1-1, with 7 bases lining up with TRBD1. The J segment lost 3 bases and the V segment lost 2 bases, leaving 9 bases of the junction unmatched. Germline CDR1 is ENHRY and CDR2 is SYGVKD. The CDR3 sequence is 16 residues long. The CDR3, as DNA: TGTGCCATCAGTGAGCCCCAAGGGGGCACGGACACTGAAGCTTTCTTT. Its translation: CAISEPQGGTDTEAFF.

This clonotype was found many times. This sequence joins TRBV19 and TRBJ2-1; TRBD2 matches 7 bases. Germline-derived CDR1 and CDR2 are LNHDA and SQIVND (reference sequence). Trimming took 9 bases from V and 4 from J; bases not matched to a gene: 9. CDR3 length: 14 amino acids. The CDR3 sequence: CARPRGSGYNEQFF. The CDR3 DNA reads TGTGCCAGACCCCGAGGTAGCGGGTACAATGAGCAGTTCTTC.

This clonotype was found many times. V usage is TRBV20-1 and J usage is TRBJ2-5, with 14 nucleotides matching TRBD2. V was pared by 2 bases and J by 1 base, with 3 bases of the junction left unmatched. The CDR3 contains 16 residues. Germline lookup yields CDR1 DFQATT and CDR2 SNEGSKA (reference sequence). The CDR3 DNA reads TGCAGTGCTAGATATGGACTAGCGGGAGGCCAAGAGACCCAGTACTTC. It is translated as CSARYGLAGGQETQYF.

The V and J genes are TRBV4-1 and TRBJ1-5; D gene ambiguous. This CDR3 spans 14 amino acids. CDR1 is MGHRA, CDR2 YSYEKL, per germline. V was shortened by 1 base and J by 1 base, with 5 bases between the two germline ends. The CDR3: CASSQVFSNQPQHF. Here the CDR3 DNA reads TGCGCCAGCAGCCAAGTATTCAGCAATCAGCCCCAGCATTTT.